This entry features one TCR beta chain sequence. The antigen remains unidentified. The TCR beta cDNA libraries carried unique molecular identifiers. Between roughly 1 and 10 million T cells gave rise to roughly 0.5 million cDNA molecules. TCRdb itself ran the PCR reads through MiXCR, one entry per CDR3 protein. Of 450,000 to 650,000 distinct CDR3 sequences listed, 44% are singletons. The data were obtained in a study of post-analysis software for immune sequencing data. As for the study in general: Relapsing-remitting, secondary progressive and progressive-relapsing forms of multiple sclerosis all featured among disease courses.

There are 14 residues in the CDR3. The J segment lost 5 bases and the V segment lost 6 bases, leaving 6 bases of the junction unmatched. Findings and caveats of the study: Samples from one preparation batch, clustered by F measure, grouped strongly together. In patients, five or six TRBV segments were more frequent than in controls, with TRBV5-6, TRBV5-1 and TRBV20-1 among them. Controls showed significantly higher normalized Chao1 diversity than did multiple sclerosis patients.

The genes are TRBV12-3 or TRBV12-4 and TRBJ2-5; 10 nucleotides match TRBD1. This TCR was recovered from a girl between 5 and 17 years old with multiple sclerosis. Specimen: blood. CDR3 coding DNA: TGTGCCAGCAGCCTAAGGACAGGGGGGGAGACCCAGTACTTC. Its translation: CASSLRTGGETQYF.